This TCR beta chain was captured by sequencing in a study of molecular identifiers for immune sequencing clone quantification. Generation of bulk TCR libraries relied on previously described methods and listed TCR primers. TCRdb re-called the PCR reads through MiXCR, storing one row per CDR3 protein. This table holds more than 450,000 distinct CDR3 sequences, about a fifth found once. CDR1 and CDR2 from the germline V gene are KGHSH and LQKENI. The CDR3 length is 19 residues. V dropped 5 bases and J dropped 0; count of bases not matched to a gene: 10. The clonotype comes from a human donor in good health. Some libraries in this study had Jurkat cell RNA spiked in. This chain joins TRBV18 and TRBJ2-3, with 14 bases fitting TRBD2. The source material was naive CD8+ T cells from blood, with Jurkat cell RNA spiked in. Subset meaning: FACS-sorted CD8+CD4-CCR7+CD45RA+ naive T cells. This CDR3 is CASSSTGLAGGTSTDTQYF. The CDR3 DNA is TGTGCCAGCTCATCAACTGGACTAGCGGGGGGTACTAGCACAGATACGCAGTATTTT. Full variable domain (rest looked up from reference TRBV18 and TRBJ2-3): NAGVMQNPRHLVRRRGQEARLRCSPMKGHSHVYWYRQLPEEGLKFMVYLQKENIIDESGMPKERFSAEFPKEGPSILRIQQVVRGDSAAYFCASSSTGLAGGTSTDTQYFGPGTRLTVL.